This T cell receptor beta chain derives from a study of graft-versus-host responses after intestinal transplantation. V was shortened by 0 bases and J by 3 bases, with 4 bases between the two germline ends. This CDR3 contains 14 residues. Germline V gives CDR1 SGHRS, CDR2 YFSETQ. Profiled with immunoSEQ multiplex PCR; TCRdb holds only in-frame clones, not every one. The sample yields under 150,000 clones, approximately 90% seen once. In regard to this clone: Its target is unknown.

The sample in question was unstimulated CD4+ T cells sorted from spleen or lymph node cells, obtained before intestinal transplant. The clonotype originates from a human donor who received an intestinal transplant. The chain combines TRBV5-1 with TRBJ1-6, with unresolved D. The CDR3, as DNA: TGCGCCAGCAGCTTGGAGCTCTATAATTCACCCCTCCACTTT. Translation gives CASSLELYNSPLHF.